The rows below give T cell receptor beta chains drawn from one sample of a study of CD8 T cells in Susac syndrome. TCRdb passed the immunoSEQ multiplex PCR reads through MiXCR, listing each CDR3 protein once. Of 100,000 to 150,000 distinct CDR3 sequences in the sample, over 85% are singletons; the top ten hold around 0.21%. Sequences were obtained from CD8+ T cells from PBMCs. These TCRs come from a human donor with Susac syndrome. Each CDR3 is given with its conserved first and last residue. A D gene is named only where the DNA matches it firmly. The size field is filled for only some rows; it gives once, few, many or a size class.

.	TRBV12-3/TRBV12-4	.	TRBJ2-2	CAGSQGGELFF	TGTGCCGGATCTCAGGGCGGGGAGCTGTTTTTT
.	TRBV4-2	.	TRBJ2-7	CASSRSPSDYEQYF	TGTGCCAGCAGCCGGAGCCCTTCGGATTACGAGCAGTACTTC
.	TRBV4-1	TRBD2	TRBJ2-2	CASSQAELAGNTGELFF	TGCGCCAGCAGCCAAGCAGAACTAGCGGGGAACACCGGGGAGCTGTTTTTT
.	TRBV9	.	TRBJ2-3	CASSPPRWIADTQYF	TGTGCCAGCAGCCCCCCTAGGTGGATAGCAGATACGCAGTATTTT
.	TRBV12-3/TRBV12-4	.	TRBJ2-5	CASSIEGWGPQETQYF	TGTGCCAGCAGTATTGAAGGGTGGGGGCCACAAGAGACCCAGTACTTC
.	TRBV7-7	TRBD2	TRBJ2-5	CACSLAGETQYF	TGTGCCTGCAGCTTAGCGGGGGAGACCCAGTACTTC
.	TRBV4-1	.	TRBJ1-5	CASSQGNGNQPQHF	TGCGCCAGCAGCCAAGGTAACGGGAATCAGCCCCAGCATTTT
.	TRBV5-6	.	TRBJ1-2	CASSSEQGGYGYTF	TGTGCCAGCAGCTCAGAACAGGGAGGCTATGGCTACACCTTC
.	TRBV4-3	.	TRBJ2-5	CASSQARRDKQETQYF	TGCGCCAGCAGCCAAGCCCGCCGGGACAAGCAAGAGACCCAGTACTTC
.	TRBV30	.	TRBJ2-2	CAWSVLDTTGELFF	TGTGCCTGGAGTGTACTGGACACCACCGGGGAGCTGTTTTTT
few	TRBV7-9	.	TRBJ2-7	CASSLGGTEQYF	TGTGCCAGCAGCTTAGGAGGTACCGAGCAGTACTTC
.	TRBV2	.	TRBJ1-1	CASSPTRGGTEAFF	TGTGCCAGCAGTCCTACCCGGGGGGGGACTGAAGCTTTCTTT
.	TRBV7-3	.	TRBJ2-5	CASSQGNQETQYF	TGTGCCAGCAGCCAAGGGAACCAAGAGACCCAGTACTTC
.	TRBV11-3	TRBD2	TRBJ2-1	CASSPGRAYYNEQFF	TGTGCCAGCAGCCCCGGGAGGGCCTACTACAATGAGCAGTTCTTC
.	TRBV2	TRBD1	TRBJ2-5	CASMGQQETQYF	TGTGCCAGCATGGGACAGCAAGAGACCCAGTACTTC
.	TRBV7-2	.	TRBJ2-1	CASSFRSPLTPRHEQFF	TGTGCCAGCAGCTTCCGATCTCCCCTCACCCCTCGGCATGAGCAGTTCTTC
.	TRBV7-9	.	TRBJ2-7	CASSTTYLGGYEQYF	TGTGCCAGCAGCACCACTTACCTGGGGGGCTACGAGCAGTACTTC
.	TRBV3-1	TRBD1	TRBJ2-3	CASSQKTPHRDRVRDTQYF	TGTGCCAGCAGCCAAAAAACACCCCACCGGGACAGGGTCAGGGATACGCAGTATTTT
.	TRBV20-1	TRBD2	TRBJ2-1	CSALSGRALHEQFF	TGCAGTGCACTTAGCGGGAGGGCCCTCCATGAGCAGTTCTTC
few	TRBV11-2	.	TRBJ2-3	CASSFRGRGTDTQYF	.
.	TRBV30	.	TRBJ1-1	CAWNQQGNTEAFF	TGTGCCTGGAACCAACAGGGAAACACTGAAGCTTTCTTT
.	TRBV7-2	.	TRBJ2-7	CASSLVGSGEQYF	TGTGCCAGCAGCTTAGTCGGCAGCGGGGAGCAGTACTTC
.	TRBV12-3/TRBV12-4	.	TRBJ1-1	CASRSTGVGTEAFF	TGTGCCAGCAGGTCAACGGGGGTTGGGACTGAAGCTTTCTTT
.	TRBV2	.	TRBJ1-2	CASSDGVGPAGYGYTF	TGTGCCAGCAGTGACGGCGTGGGCCCAGCGGGCTATGGCTACACCTTC
.	TRBV27	.	TRBJ2-1	CASSSPDSENYNEQFF	TGTGCCAGCAGTTCCCCTGACAGTGAAAACTACAATGAGCAGTTCTTC
.	TRBV27	TRBD2	TRBJ2-7	CASSPLAGVHEQYF	TGTGCCAGCAGTCCCCTAGCGGGAGTCCACGAGCAGTACTTC
.	TRBV3-1	.	TRBJ2-5	CASSREYSRQETQYF	TGTGCCAGCAGCCGCGAGTACTCGAGACAAGAGACCCAGTACTTC
.	TRBV30	.	TRBJ2-2	CAWSGRAGELFF	TGTGCCTGGAGTGGAAGGGCCGGGGAGCTGTTTTTT
.	TRBV29-1	TRBD1	TRBJ2-7	CSVHGQGSSEQYF	TGCAGCGTACACGGACAGGGATCGTCCGAGCAGTACTTC